The 5 T cell receptor beta chains in this list originate from one sample, sequenced in a study of ipilimumab plus nivolumab after autologous stem cell transplantation. TCRdb keeps only in-frame clones here, not all; method: immunoSEQ multiplex PCR. The sample has 20,000 or so clones; roughly 70% are singletons. Sample: PBMCs, taken in a trial of ipilimumab plus nivolumab as post-transplant consolidation. The receptors shown here come from a male donor with diffuse large B-cell lymphoma.

V and J are TRBV2 and TRBJ2-3; D remains ambiguous. The CDR3 has 12 amino acids. CDR1 and CDR2 (germline): SNHLY, FYNNEI. The V end was cut by 10 bases, the J end by 2 bases, with 10 bases between. The CDR3 here is CATERTTDTQYF. The CDR3 DNA reads TGTGCCACCGAACGAACCACAGATACGCAGTATTTT.

The chain joins TRBV10-1 to TRBJ2-3; weak D call: TRBD1 (5 bases). In germline, CDR1 is WNHNN, CDR2 SYGVQD (reference sequence). The CDR3 has 14 residues. Deletions cut 6 bases from V and 0 bases from J, with 10 bases between. CDR3 nucleotides: TGCGCCAGCAGCCTGGACACCAGCACAGATACGCAGTATTTT. Translating gives CASSLDTSTDTQYF.

This chain connects TRBV4-1 to TRBJ2-7; 8 nucleotides agree with TRBD2. Germline V gene sequence: CDR1 MGHRA, CDR2 YSYEKL. CDR3 length: 16 residues. With 0 bases clipped from V and 2 bases from J, the junction kept 6 bases outside the gene matches. The CDR3 loop is CASSQESAGGPYEQYF. The CDR3 DNA is TGCGCCAGCAGCCAAGAATCGGCGGGAGGCCCCTACGAGCAGTACTTC.

The rearrangement links TRBV5-1 to TRBJ2-2; D perhaps matches TRBD2 (6 bases). This CDR3 is built from 15 residues. V was cut by 2 bases and J by 5 bases, with 13 bases left in between. Germline V lookup: CDR1 SGHRS, CDR2 YFSETQ. CDR3 in DNA: TGCGCCAGCAGCTTTAGCGGAGCAGTTACCGGGGAGCTGTTTTTT. Its protein is CASSFSGAVTGELFF.

The chain combines TRBV7-2 with TRBJ2-1, with a possible D match to TRBD2 (5 bases). The V gene's germline CDR1 is SGHTA and CDR2 FQGNSA. V shed 5 bases and J shed 4 bases, with 15 bases lying between them. This CDR3 comprises 15 residues. The CDR3 reads CASSLDYLSYNEQFF. CDR3 nucleotide sequence: TGTGCCAGCAGCCTCGACTACCTCTCGTACAATGAGCAGTTCTTC.